This TCR beta chain was sequenced for a study of glioma-infiltrating T cells. Study-level points and caveats: CDR3 overlap between tissue and blood was very small. Gliomas, especially low-grade, showed above-expected tissue-blood divergence; non-neoplastic patients showed below.

Note on this clonotype: Its antigen is still unknown.

Using RNA template, CDR3s of TCR alpha and beta were amplified with iRepertoire arm-PCR. One-step reverse transcription and amplification started from approximately 100-400 ng of tissue mRNA or PBMC total RNA. TCRdb fed the multiplex PCR reads into MiXCR, producing one record per CDR3 protein. The repertoire consists of more than 110,000 distinct CDR3 sequences, with 30% to 40% occurring once and the leading ten covering 20% to 25%. CDR1 and CDR2 (germline): KGHDR, SFDVKD. The V and J ends lost 3 bases and 5 bases respectively, with 6 bases between them. This CDR3 has 12 amino acids. This sequence joins TRBV24-1 and TRBJ1-2; unclear D gene. Material for sequencing was glioma tissue, nonneoplastic brain tissue, or PBMCs (not recorded which). This receptor was identified in a human donor with low-grade glioma or glioblastoma, undergoing nonglioma brain surgery, or in good health (not recorded which). CDR3 DNA: TGTGCCACCAGTGATATACAGTATGGCTACACCTTC. Its translation: CATSDIQYGYTF.